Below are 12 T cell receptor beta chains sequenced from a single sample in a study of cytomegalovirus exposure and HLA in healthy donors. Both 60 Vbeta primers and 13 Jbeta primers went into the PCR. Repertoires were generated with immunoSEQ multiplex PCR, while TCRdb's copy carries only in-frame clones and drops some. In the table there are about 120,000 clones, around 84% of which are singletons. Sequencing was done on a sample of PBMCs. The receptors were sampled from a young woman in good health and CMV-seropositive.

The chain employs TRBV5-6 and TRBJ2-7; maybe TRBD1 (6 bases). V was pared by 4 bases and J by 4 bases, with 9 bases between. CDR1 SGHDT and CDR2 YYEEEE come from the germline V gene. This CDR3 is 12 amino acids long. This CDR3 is CASSAGQYEQYF. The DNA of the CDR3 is TGTGCCAGCAGCGCAGGACAGTACGAGCAGTACTTC.

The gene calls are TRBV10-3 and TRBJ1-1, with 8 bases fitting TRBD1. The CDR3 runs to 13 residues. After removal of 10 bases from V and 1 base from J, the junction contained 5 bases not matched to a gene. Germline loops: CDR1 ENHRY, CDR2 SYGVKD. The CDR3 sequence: CASRQGRNTEAFF. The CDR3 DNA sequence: TGTGCCAGCAGACAGGGGAGGAACACTGAAGCTTTCTTT.

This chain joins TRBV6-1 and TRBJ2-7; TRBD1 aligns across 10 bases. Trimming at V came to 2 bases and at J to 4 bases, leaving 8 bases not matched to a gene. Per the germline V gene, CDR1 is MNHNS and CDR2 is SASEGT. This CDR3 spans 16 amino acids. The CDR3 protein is CASSERGGGQGYEQYF. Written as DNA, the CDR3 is TGTGCCAGCAGTGAACGGGGAGGGGGACAGGGGTACGAGCAGTACTTC.

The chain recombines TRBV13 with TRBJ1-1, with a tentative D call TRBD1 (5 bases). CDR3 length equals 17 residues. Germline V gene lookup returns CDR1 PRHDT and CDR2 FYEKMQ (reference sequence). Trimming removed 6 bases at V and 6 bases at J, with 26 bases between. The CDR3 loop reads CASRVEVLARGFSEAFF. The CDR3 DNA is TGTGCCAGCAGAGTGGAGGTCCTGGCTCGGGGGTTCTCTGAAGCTTTCTTT. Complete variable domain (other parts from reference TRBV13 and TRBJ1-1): AAGVIQSPRHLIKEKRETATLKCYPIPRHDTVYWYQQGPGQDPQFLISFYEKMQSDKGSIPDRFSAQQFSDYHSELNMSSLELGDSALYFCASRVEVLARGFSEAFFGQGTRLTVV.

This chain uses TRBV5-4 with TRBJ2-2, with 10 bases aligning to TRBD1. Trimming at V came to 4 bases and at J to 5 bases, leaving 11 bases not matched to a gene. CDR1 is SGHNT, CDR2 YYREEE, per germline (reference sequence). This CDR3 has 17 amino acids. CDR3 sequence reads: CASSRPGTGAGTGELFF. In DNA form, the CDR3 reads TGTGCCAGCAGCCGTCCCGGGACAGGGGCGGGAACCGGGGAGCTGTTTTTT.

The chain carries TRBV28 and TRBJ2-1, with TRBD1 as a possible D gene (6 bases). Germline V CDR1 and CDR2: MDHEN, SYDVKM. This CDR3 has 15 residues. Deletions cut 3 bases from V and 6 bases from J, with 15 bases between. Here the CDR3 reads CASSFRGRQANEQFF. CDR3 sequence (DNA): TGTGCCAGCAGTTTCAGGGGACGGCAGGCCAATGAGCAGTTCTTC.

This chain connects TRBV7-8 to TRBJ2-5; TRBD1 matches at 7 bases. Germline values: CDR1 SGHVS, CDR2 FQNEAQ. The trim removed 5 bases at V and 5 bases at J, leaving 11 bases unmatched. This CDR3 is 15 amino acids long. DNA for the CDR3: TGTGCCAGCAGCCGAGGGGGCAGGGGAACGGAGACCCAGTACTTC. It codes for CASSRGGRGTETQYF.

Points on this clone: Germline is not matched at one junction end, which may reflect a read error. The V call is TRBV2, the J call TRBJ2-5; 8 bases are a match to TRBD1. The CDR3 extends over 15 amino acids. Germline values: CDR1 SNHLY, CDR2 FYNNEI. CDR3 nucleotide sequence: TGTGCCAGCAGAACCGGGACAGGCGTTATGGAGACCCAGCACTTC. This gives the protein CASRTGTGVMETQHF.

CDR3 bases: TGTGCCAGCAGCTGGGACAGGGAAGGAACCGGGGAGCTGTTTTTT. Translated: CASSWDREGTGELFF. The chain has TRBV7-9 and TRBJ2-2, with 9 bases aligning to TRBD1. Per germline, CDR1 SEHNR and CDR2 FQNEAQ (reference sequence). Trimming removed 4 bases from V and 5 bases from J; junction bases left unmatched: 5. The length of the CDR3 is 15 residues.

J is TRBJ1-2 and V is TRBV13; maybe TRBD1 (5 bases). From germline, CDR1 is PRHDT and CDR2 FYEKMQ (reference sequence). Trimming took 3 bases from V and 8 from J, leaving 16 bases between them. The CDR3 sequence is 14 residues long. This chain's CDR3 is CASSFQGPSLGYTF. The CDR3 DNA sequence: TGTGCCAGCAGCTTCCAGGGTCCTTCCTTGGGCTACACCTTC.

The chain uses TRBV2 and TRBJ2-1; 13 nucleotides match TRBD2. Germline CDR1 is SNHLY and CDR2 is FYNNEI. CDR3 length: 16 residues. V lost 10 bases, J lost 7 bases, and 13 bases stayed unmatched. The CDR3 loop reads CAITPGLAGLVNEQFF. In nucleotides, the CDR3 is TGTGCCATTACGCCGGGACTAGCGGGGTTGGTGAATGAGCAGTTCTTC.

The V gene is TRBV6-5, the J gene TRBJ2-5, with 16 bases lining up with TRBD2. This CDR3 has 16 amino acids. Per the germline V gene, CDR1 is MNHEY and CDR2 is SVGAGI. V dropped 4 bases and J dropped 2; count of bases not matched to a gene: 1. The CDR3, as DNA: TGTGCCAGCAGTTTGGGACTAGCGGGGGGGCAAGAGACCCAGTACTTC. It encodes CASSLGLAGGQETQYF.